This T cell receptor (beta chain) was retrieved from a study of T cell responses to AZD1222 COVID-19 vaccine. Findings and caveats of the study: Spike-spanning, vaccine-associated CD4 TCRs were dominant at 160-218 and 743-854. Donors were chiefly white British, with a greater number of females, and clonal diversity was perhaps underestimated.

This clone was observed once. Its cognate antigen is unknown. Assay used: immunoSEQ multiplex PCR; TCRdb lists only in-frame clones, some missing. The sample holds about 140,000 clones, 85% to 95% seen once. This CDR3 has 11 residues. Trimming shortened V by 2 bases and J by 7 bases, and 5 bases separated the two germline ends. Germline values: CDR1 MNHEY, CDR2 SVGAGI. This receptor was identified in an adult in good health. The chain has TRBV6-5 and TRBJ1-1, with D uncertain. The starting material was peripheral blood, obtained on day 0 of MenACWY control vaccination. As DNA, the CDR3 is TGTGCCAGCAGTTACAGATTTGAAGCTTTCTTT. Its protein is CASSYRFEAFF.